This TCR beta chain was captured by sequencing in a study of blood T cell repertoires in COVID-19. Study-wide context: Acute and convalescent COVID-19 specimens originated in the United States, Italy and Spain. The analysed material was cDNA or gDNA that came from T cells, B-cell-depleted T cells, or PBMCs.

Under the authors' procedure: Using reference gene primer amplification, nucleated cell counts were estimated. Profiled with immunoSEQ multiplex PCR; TCRdb holds only in-frame clones, not every one. Clone size and the V and J calls come from that table; the DNA yielded D and trimming. The sample lists 150,000 or so clones, 82% occurring once. The V and J ends lost 8 bases and 8 bases respectively, with 17 bases between them. The CDR3 sequence is 13 residues long. The sequence was collected from a woman between 65 and 79 years old with acute or convalescent COVID-19. The J gene is TRBJ2-3, the V gene TRBV12-3 or TRBV12-4; D might be TRBD1 (6 bases). The sequenced sample was peripheral blood. DNA of the CDR3: TGTGCCAGCGGGGGCTCGAGGCAGGGTACGCAGTATTTT. Translation: CASGGSRQGTQYF.